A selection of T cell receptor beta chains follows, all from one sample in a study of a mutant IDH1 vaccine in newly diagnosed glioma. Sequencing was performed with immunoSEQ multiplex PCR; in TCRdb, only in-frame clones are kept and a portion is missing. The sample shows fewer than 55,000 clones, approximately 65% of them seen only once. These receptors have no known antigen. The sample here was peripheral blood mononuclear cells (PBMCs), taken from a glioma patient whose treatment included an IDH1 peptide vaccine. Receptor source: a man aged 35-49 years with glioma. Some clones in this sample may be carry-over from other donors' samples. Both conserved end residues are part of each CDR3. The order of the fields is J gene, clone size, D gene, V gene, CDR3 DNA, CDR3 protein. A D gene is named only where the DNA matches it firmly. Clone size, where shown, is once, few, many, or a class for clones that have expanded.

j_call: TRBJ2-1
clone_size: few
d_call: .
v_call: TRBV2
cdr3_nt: TGTGCCAGCAGTGTTTCGAATGAGCAGTTCTTC
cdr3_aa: CASSVSNEQFF

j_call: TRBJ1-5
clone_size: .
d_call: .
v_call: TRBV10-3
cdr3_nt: TGTGCCGCCAGTGGGATCAATCAGCCCCAGCATTTT
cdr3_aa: CAASGINQPQHF

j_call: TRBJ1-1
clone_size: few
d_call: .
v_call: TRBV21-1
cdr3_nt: TGTGCCAGCAAAACGAACACTGAAGCTTTCTTT
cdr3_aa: CASKTNTEAFF

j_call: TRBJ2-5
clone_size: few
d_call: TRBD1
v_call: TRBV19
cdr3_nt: TGTGCCAGTAGTATAAGGGGGACAGGGACGGCGGAGACCCAGTACTTC
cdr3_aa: CASSIRGTGTAETQYF

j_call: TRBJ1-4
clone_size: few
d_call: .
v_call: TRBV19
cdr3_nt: TGTGCCAGTAGTTTCAACAGCGGCGGGAATGAAAAACTGTTTTTT
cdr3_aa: CASSFNSGGNEKLFF

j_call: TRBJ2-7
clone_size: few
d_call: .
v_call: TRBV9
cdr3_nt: TGTGCCAGCAGCGTCGGAGGTGCTACCTCCTACGAGCAGTACTTC
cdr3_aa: CASSVGGATSYEQYF

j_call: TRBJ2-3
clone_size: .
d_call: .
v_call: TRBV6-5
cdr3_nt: TGTGCCAGCGGCACAAGGAGTAGCACAGATACGCAGTATTTT
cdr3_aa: CASGTRSSTDTQYF

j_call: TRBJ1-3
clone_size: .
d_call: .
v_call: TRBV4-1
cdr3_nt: TGCGCCAGCAGCCAAGTCGGAATGGGAAACACCATATATTTT
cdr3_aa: CASSQVGMGNTIYF

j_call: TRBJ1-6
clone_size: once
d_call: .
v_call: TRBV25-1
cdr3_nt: TGTGCCAGCAGTGAATATGGTAGGCAGCAGAATTCACCCCTCCACTTT
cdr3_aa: CASSEYGRQQNSPLHF

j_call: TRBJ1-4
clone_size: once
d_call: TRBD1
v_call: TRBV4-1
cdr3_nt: TGCGCCAGCAGCCCTTCGAGACAGGGGGCGTACGGTGAAAAACTGTTTTTT
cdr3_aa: CASSPSRQGAYGEKLFF

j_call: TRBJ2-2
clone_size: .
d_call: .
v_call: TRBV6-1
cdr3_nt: TGTGCCAGCAGTCAAGTTTCCTGGGGGGCGCCGAACACCGGGGAGCTGTTTTTT
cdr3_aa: CASSQVSWGAPNTGELFF

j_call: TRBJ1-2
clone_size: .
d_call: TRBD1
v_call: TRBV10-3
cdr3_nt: TGTGCCATCAGTGAGTTTGGGACAGACTATGGCTACACCTTC
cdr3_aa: CAISEFGTDYGYTF

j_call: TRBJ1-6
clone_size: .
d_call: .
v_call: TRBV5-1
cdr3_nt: TGCGCCAGCAGCTCCAGGGGCGCAGGGTCCTATAATTCACCCCTCCACTTT
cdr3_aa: CASSSRGAGSYNSPLHF

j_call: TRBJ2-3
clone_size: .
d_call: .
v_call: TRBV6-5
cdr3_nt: TGTGCCAGCAGGGTGGGGGGTTTGAGCACAGATACGCAGTATTTT
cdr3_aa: CASRVGGLSTDTQYF

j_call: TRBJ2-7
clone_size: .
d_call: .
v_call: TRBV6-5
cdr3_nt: TGTGCCAGCCACGAGCAGTACTTC
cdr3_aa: CASHEQYF

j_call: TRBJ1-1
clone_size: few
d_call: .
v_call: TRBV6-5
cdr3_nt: TGTGCCAGCAGCAAACAGGCGGTCGGCACTGAAGCTTTCTTT
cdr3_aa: CASSKQAVGTEAFF

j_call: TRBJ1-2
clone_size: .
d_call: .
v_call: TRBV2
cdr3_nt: TGTGCCAGCAGTGACGGGTCCATTCGGGACTACACCTTC
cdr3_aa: CASSDGSIRDYTF

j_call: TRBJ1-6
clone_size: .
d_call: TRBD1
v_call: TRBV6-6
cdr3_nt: TGTGCCAGCAGTCCAGGGGGGAGCTCCTATAATTCACCCCTCCACTTT
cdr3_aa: CASSPGGSSYNSPLHF